The following is a TCR beta chain sequence with its context. Germline V gives CDR1 MNHEY, CDR2 SMNVEV (reference sequence). CDR3 size: 17 residues. Trimming removed 2 bases at V and 0 bases at J, with 17 bases between. Subjects aged 18 to 65 presented with newly diagnosed hyperthyroidism of less than 2 months' duration. Uncontrolled infection, other autoimmune disease, pregnancy or lactation excluded patients. Clinicians diagnosed patients from clinical symptoms, serum thyroxine and TRAb, thyroid ultrasound and orbital computed tomography. Template material for amplifying TCR beta CDR3 regions consisted of RNA transcripts. During a first-round RT-PCR of the TCR CDR3, the HTBI primer set was used. TCRdb re-analysed the multiplex PCR reads in MiXCR, keeping a single row per CDR3 protein. The table lists hundreds of thousands of distinct CDR3 sequences, just over 35% of them singletons. This specimen belongs to a study of T cells in Graves' hyperthyroidism and ophthalmopathy.

The specimen was blood. The rearrangement links TRBV27 to TRBJ2-7, with no clear D. The TCR comes from a woman aged 35 to 49 with Graves' hyperthyroidism. The CDR3 region has the DNA TGTGCCAGCAGTTTACGCGCCCTCGGATCGAGCTCCTACGAGCAGTACTTC. Translated, it gives CASSLRALGSSSYEQYF.